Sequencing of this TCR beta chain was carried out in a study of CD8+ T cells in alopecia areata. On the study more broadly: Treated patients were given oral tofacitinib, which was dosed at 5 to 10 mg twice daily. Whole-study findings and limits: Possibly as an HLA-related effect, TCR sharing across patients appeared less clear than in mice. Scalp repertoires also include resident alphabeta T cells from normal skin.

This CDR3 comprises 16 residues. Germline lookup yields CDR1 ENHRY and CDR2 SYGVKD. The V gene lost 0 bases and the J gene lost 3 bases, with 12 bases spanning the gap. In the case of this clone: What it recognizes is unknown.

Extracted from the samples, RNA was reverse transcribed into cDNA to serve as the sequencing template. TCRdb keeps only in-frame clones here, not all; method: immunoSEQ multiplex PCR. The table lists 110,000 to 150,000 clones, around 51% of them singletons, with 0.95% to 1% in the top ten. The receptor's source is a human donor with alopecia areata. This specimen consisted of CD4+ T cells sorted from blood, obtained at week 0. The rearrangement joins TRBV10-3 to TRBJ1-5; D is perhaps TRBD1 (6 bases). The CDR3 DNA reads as TGTGCCATCAGTGAGTCGGGCGGGGGCTACAATCAGCCCCAGCATTTT. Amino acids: CAISESGGGYNQPQHF.